This TCR beta chain was recorded in a study of blood T cell repertoires in COVID-19. Germline V gene lookup returns CDR1 SGHTA and CDR2 FQGTGA. Deletions cut 6 bases from V and 1 base from J, with 9 bases between. The CDR3 contains 13 residues. TCRdb's copy holds only in-frame clones and misses some; the assay was immunoSEQ multiplex PCR. Of roughly 280,000 clones in the sample, 70% to 90% were seen once. The sequence was collected from a woman between 65 and 79 years old with acute or convalescent COVID-19. Specimen: peripheral blood. The rearrangement joins TRBV7-3 to TRBJ1-1, with D hard to call. The CDR3 bases are TGTGCCAGCAGTCGAGAGTCGAACACTGAAGCTTTCTTT. Translating gives CASSRESNTEAFF. Drawing the rest from reference TRBV7-3 and TRBJ1-1, the complete variable domain is GAGVSQTPSNKVTEKGKYVELRCDPISGHTALYWYRQSLGQGPEFLIYFQGTGAADDSGLPNDRFFAVRPEGSVSTLKIQRTERGDSAVYLCASSRESNTEAFFGQGTRLTVV.